This T cell receptor (beta chain) comes out of a study of graft-versus-host responses after intestinal transplantation. Study information: Transplant recipients had multivisceral, liver-intestinal, or isolated intestinal grafts.

Overall study findings and caveats: Detection of GvH clones occurred in recipient marrow, and some had their first appearance in ileum or blood. Graft-versus-host to host-versus-graft clonal ratios in allografts were high in patients with graft-donor T cell macrochimerism.

Sequencing was performed with immunoSEQ multiplex PCR; in TCRdb, only in-frame clones are kept and a portion is missing. The sample comprises roughly 100,000 clones, around 92% of which are singletons, and roughly 0.2% rests with the top ten. With respect to this clone: Antigen: not known.

The germline V and J ends were trimmed by 5 bases and 7 bases, with 12 bases remaining between them. Germline V lookup: CDR1 SGHAT, CDR2 FQNNGV. The CDR3 is made up of 13 amino acids. This TCR came from a human donor who was the organ donor for an intestinal transplant. The chain recombines TRBV11-2 with TRBJ1-5; D gene unclear. This sample comprised unstimulated CD4+ T cells sorted from spleen or lymph node cells, obtained before transplant. In DNA form, the CDR3 reads TGTGCCAGCAGCAAATCGTGGGAGCAGCCCCAGCATTTT. This sequence encodes CASSKSWEQPQHF.